This TCR beta chain appears in the sequencing data of a study of T cells in Graves' hyperthyroidism and ophthalmopathy. Study-wide results and caveats: The model anticipated ophthalmopathy a median about six months pre-onset.

This clonotype occurred many times. The antigen is undetermined. The investigators amplified TCR beta CDR3 regions from RNA transcripts. Carried out on the TCR CDR3, a first-round RT-PCR used the HTBI primer set. TCRdb redid the calling of the multiplex PCR reads with MiXCR, one entry per CDR3 protein. The sample includes about 400,000 distinct CDR3 sequences, approximately 15% seen only once; the top ten take approximately 30%. The CDR3 is made up of 15 amino acids. The germline gives CDR1 SQVTM, CDR2 ANQGSEA. V trimming: 0 bases; J trimming: 6 bases; junction bases outside the gene matches: 7. The TCR originated in a woman aged 18-35 years with Graves' hyperthyroidism that later progressed to Graves' ophthalmopathy. The chain couples TRBV29-1 to TRBJ2-2, with 7 bases matching TRBD1. Sequences were obtained from blood. DNA of the CDR3: TGCAGCGTTGAAGAAACAGGGACAGTCGCCGGGGAGCTGTTTTTT. As protein: CSVEETGTVAGELFF.